Below, 15 T cell receptor beta chains from the same sample are listed, as sequenced in a study of cytomegalovirus exposure and HLA in healthy donors. PCR used 60 Vbeta primers and 13 Jbeta primers. TCRdb's table, derived via immunoSEQ multiplex PCR, lists solely in-frame clones and lacks some. The sample yields fewer than 200,000 clones, approximately 73% seen once. Sequenced material: PBMCs. Receptor source: a middle-aged man in good health and CMV-seronegative.

This chain uses TRBV5-1 with TRBJ2-7; the match to TRBD1 covers 8 bases. CDR3 length: 14 residues. V lost 3 bases to trimming and J lost 3 bases; unmatched junction nucleotides: 5. Germline V gene sequence: CDR1 SGHRS, CDR2 YFSETQ. The CDR3 DNA reads as TGCGCCAGCAGCTCTGGACAGGGATACTACGAGCAGTACTTC. Translated: CASSSGQGYYEQYF.

V and J are TRBV2 and TRBJ1-2; perhaps TRBD1 as D (5 bases). CDR3 length equals 13 residues. Between the trimmed V and J ends, which lost 7 bases and 7 bases, there was a span of 16 bases. Germline V gene data show CDR1 as SNHLY and CDR2 as FYNNEI. This chain's CDR3 is CASKPRVISGYTF. The CDR3 DNA sequence: TGTGCCAGCAAGCCCAGGGTTATAAGTGGCTACACCTTC.

The V gene is TRBV19, the J gene TRBJ2-7; TRBD1 is a possible D gene (5 bases). Looked up from germline, CDR1 is LNHDA and CDR2 is SQIVND (reference sequence). Trimming cost V 4 bases and J 2 bases, with 15 bases left between them. This CDR3 has 15 amino acids. CDR3 protein: CASSTPRGQPYEQYF. CDR3 nucleotides: TGTGCCAGTAGTACCCCTAGAGGACAACCCTACGAGCAGTACTTC.

The J gene is TRBJ2-5, the V gene TRBV28, with 8 nucleotides matching TRBD2. The CDR3 spans 14 residues. CDR1 and CDR2 (germline): MDHEN, SYDVKM. J was trimmed by 3 bases and V by 5 bases; bases with no gene match: 5. The CDR3 spells CASSLRGGEETQYF. The CDR3 DNA sequence: TGTGCCAGCAGTCTCCGGGGGGGGGAAGAGACCCAGTACTTC.

The gene calls are TRBV13 and TRBJ2-5; TRBD1 matches at 7 bases. V gave up 7 bases and J gave up 4 bases; unmatched junction bases: 18. Germline loops: CDR1 PRHDT, CDR2 FYEKMQ (reference sequence). This CDR3 comprises 17 residues. The CDR3 nucleotides read TGTGCCAGCACCATTCGACATTTACAGGGGTTCGGAGAGACCCAGTACTTC. Residues: CASTIRHLQGFGETQYF.

The rearrangement links TRBV15 to TRBJ2-3; TRBD2 aligns across 7 bases. The length of the CDR3 is 17 residues. Germline loops: CDR1 LNHNV, CDR2 YYDKDF (reference sequence). Unmatched junction bases numbered 12, after V lost 5 bases and J lost 1 base. The CDR3 reads CATSVPGGLVGTDTQYF. For the CDR3, the DNA is TGTGCCACCAGCGTCCCGGGGGGATTGGTTGGCACAGATACGCAGTATTTT.

The V gene is TRBV5-1, the J gene TRBJ2-3, with D possibly matching TRBD1 (5 bases). Trimming pared 3 bases from V and 0 bases from J, leaving 8 bases between. From germline, CDR1 is SGHRS and CDR2 YFSETQ. The CDR3 runs to 14 residues. The CDR3 nucleotides read TGCGCCAGCAGCTGGGGCTTGAGCACAGATACGCAGTATTTT. This translates into CASSWGLSTDTQYF.

In its sample, this clone is medium-sized. The gene calls are TRBV4-2 and TRBJ2-3; 12 nucleotides align to TRBD2. Germline V gives CDR1 LGHNA, CDR2 YNFKEQ. The CDR3 contains 19 residues. Trimming cost V 0 bases and J 0 bases; bases outside gene matches: 7. CDR3 region: CASSQDWASGGASTDTQYF. In nucleotides, the CDR3 is TGTGCCAGCAGCCAAGATTGGGCTAGCGGGGGGGCTAGCACAGATACGCAGTATTTT.

This chain uses TRBV7-8 with TRBJ1-4; weak D call: TRBD1 (6 bases). Germline CDR1 reads SGHVS; CDR2 reads FQNEAQ. This CDR3 has 13 residues. V was pared by 11 bases and J by 4 bases, with 14 bases between. CDR3 protein: CACAGTLNEKLFF. The CDR3 bases are TGTGCCTGCGCCGGGACACTTAATGAAAAACTGTTTTTT.

This clone was counted only a few times. CDR3 nucleotide sequence: TGTGCCAGCAGCCGACAGGGTGGGTCCAATGAGCAGTTCTTC. Encoded protein: CASSRQGGSNEQFF. The J gene is TRBJ2-1, the V gene TRBV2, with 7 nucleotides matching TRBD1. This CDR3 is 14 amino acids long. Germline V gene lookup returns CDR1 SNHLY and CDR2 FYNNEI. The V segment lost 6 bases and the J segment 6 bases; nucleotides outside the gene matches: 8.

The chain joins TRBV18 to TRBJ1-4; a weak D match, TRBD1 (5 bases). The CDR3 is 14 amino acids. Germline lookup yields CDR1 KGHSH and CDR2 LQKENI. V was shortened by 6 bases and J by 8 bases, with 16 bases between the two germline ends. The CDR3 region is CASSPGDGREKLFF. CDR3 DNA: TGTGCCAGCTCTCCGGGGGACGGGCGCGAAAAACTGTTTTTT. Drawing the rest from reference TRBV18 and TRBJ1-4, the complete variable domain is NAGVMQNPRHLVRRRGQEARLRCSPMKGHSHVYWYRQLPEEGLKFMVYLQKENIIDESGMPKERFSAEFPKEGPSILRIQQVVRGDSAAYFCASSPGDGREKLFFGSGTQLSVL.

A single count supports this clone. The V call is TRBV4-2, the J call TRBJ2-7; TRBD2 agrees at 14 bases. Looked up from germline, CDR1 is LGHNA and CDR2 is YNFKEQ. The CDR3 length is 19 residues. Unmatched junction bases numbered 13, after V lost 3 bases and J lost 3 bases. The chain's CDR3 is CASSHVGTSGGDFVYEQYF. The CDR3 region has the DNA TGTGCCAGCAGCCACGTCGGGACTAGCGGGGGCGACTTCGTCTACGAGCAGTACTTC.

This clone appeared a few times. CDR3: CASSPWTVQETQYF. The CDR3 nucleotides read TGTGCCAGCTCACCCTGGACAGTCCAAGAGACCCAGTACTTC. The chain carries TRBV18 and TRBJ2-5, with TRBD1 as a possible D gene (6 bases). The ends were cut back, 3 bases at V and 1 base at J, with 9 bases in the middle. Germline CDR1 KGHSH, CDR2 LQKENI. This CDR3 comprises 14 residues.

The J gene is TRBJ2-1, the V gene TRBV5-1; possible D gene TRBD2, 6 bases. V was shortened by 0 bases and J by 6 bases, with 13 bases between the two germline ends. Germline lookup yields CDR1 SGHRS and CDR2 YFSETQ. There are 15 residues in the CDR3. DNA of the CDR3: TGCGCCAGCAGCTTGGGGTTGGGTAGCGGCAATGAGCAGTTCTTC. This encodes CASSLGLGSGNEQFF.

The CDR3, as DNA: TGCGCCAGCAGCCAAGATTTTATCTTTCCGTCCGGGGCCAACGTCCTGACTTTC. It translates to CASSQDFIFPSGANVLTF. V gene TRBV4-1 combines with J gene TRBJ2-6, with unresolved D. Trimming left V 0 bases short and J 4 bases short, with 16 bases between. From germline, CDR1 is MGHRA and CDR2 YSYEKL. This CDR3 spans 18 amino acids.